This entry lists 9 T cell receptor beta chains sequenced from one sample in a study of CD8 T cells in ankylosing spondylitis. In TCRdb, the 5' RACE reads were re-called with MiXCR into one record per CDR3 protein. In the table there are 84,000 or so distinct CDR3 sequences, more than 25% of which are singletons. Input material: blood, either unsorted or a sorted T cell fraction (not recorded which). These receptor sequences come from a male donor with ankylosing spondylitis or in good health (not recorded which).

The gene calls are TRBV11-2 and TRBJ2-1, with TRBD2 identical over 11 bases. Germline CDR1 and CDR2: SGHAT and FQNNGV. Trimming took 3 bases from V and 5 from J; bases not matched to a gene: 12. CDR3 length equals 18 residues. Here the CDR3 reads CASSFESSGGPTNNEQFF. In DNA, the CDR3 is TGTGCCAGCAGCTTTGAATCTAGCGGGGGGCCCACAAACAATGAGCAGTTCTTC.

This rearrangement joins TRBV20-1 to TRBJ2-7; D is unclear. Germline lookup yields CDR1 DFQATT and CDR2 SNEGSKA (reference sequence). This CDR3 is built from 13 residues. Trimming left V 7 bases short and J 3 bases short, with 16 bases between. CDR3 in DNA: TGCAGTGTTTTGGGCCCCTACAACTACGAGCAGTACGTC. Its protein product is CSVLGPYNYEQYV.

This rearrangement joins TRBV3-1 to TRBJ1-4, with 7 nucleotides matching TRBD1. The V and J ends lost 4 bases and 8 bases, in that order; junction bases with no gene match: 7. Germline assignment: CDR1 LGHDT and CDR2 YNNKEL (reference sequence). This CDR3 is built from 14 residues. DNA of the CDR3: TGTGCCAGCAGCCCGACAGGGCTTGGGGAAAAACTGTTTTTT. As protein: CASSPTGLGEKLFF.

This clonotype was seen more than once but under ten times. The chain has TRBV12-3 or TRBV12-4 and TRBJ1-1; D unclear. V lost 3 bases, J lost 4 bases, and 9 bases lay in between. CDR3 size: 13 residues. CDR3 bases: TGTGCCAGCAGTTTGGTGGGAGGCACTGAAGCTTTCTTT. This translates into CASSLVGGTEAFF.

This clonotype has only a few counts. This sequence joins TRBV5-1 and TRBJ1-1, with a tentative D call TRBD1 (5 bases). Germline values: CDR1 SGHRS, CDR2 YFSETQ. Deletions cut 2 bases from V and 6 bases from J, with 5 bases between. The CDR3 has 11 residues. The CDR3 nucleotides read TGCGCCAGCAGCTTAGGGGCTGAAGCTTTCTTT. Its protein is CASSLGAEAFF. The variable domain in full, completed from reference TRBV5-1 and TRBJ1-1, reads KAGVTQTPRYLIKTRGQQVTLSCSPISGHRSVSWYQQTPGQGLQFLFEYFSETQRNKGNFPGRFSGRQFSNSRSEMNVSTLELGDSALYLCASSLGAEAFFGQGTRLTVV.

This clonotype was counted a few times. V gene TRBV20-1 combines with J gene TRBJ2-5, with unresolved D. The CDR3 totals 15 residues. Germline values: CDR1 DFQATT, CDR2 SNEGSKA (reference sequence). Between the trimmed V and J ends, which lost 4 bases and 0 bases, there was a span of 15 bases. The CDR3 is CSATLTTGYQETQYF. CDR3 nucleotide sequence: TGCAGTGCTACGTTAACGACTGGGTACCAAGAGACCCAGTACTTC.

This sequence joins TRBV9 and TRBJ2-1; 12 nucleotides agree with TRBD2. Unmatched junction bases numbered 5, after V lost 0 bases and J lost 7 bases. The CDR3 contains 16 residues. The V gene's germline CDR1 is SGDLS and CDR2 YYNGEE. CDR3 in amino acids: CASSVGTSGIRNEQFF. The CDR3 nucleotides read TGTGCCAGCAGCGTAGGGACTAGCGGGATCAGAAATGAGCAGTTCTTC.

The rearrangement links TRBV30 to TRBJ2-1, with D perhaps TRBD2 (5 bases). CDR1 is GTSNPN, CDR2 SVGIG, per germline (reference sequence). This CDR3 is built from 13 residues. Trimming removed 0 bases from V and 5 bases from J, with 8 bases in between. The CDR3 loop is CAWSVSSHNEQFF. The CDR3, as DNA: TGTGCCTGGAGTGTTTCTAGCCACAATGAGCAGTTCTTC. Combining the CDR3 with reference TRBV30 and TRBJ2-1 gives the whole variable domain SQTIHQWPATLVQPVGSPLSLECTVEGTSNPNLYWYRQAAGRGLQLLFYSVGIGQISSEVPQNLSASRPQDRQFILSSKKLLLSDSGFYLCAWSVSSHNEQFFGPGTRLTVL.

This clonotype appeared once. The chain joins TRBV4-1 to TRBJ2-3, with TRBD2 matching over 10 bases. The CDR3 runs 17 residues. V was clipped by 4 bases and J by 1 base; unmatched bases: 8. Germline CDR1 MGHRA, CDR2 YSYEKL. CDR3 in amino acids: CASSRPIGLAGTDTQYF. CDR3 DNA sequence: TGCGCCAGCAGCCGACCCATCGGACTAGCGGGCACAGATACGCAGTATTTT.